A single sample gave rise to the 3 T cell receptor beta chains below, sequenced in a study of blood T cells in healthy people across ages. The authors ran a second PCR of 7 to 11 cycles using a sample-barcoded 5' primer and a J-beta primer mix. TCRdb reanalysed the 5' RACE reads using MiXCR and keeps one entry per CDR3 protein. The sample lists hundreds of thousands of distinct CDR3 sequences; roughly 50% were seen once. Input material: blood. These receptors originate from a man aged 35-49 years in good health.

This sequence joins TRBV27 and TRBJ1-6, with D maybe TRBD1 (5 bases). CDR1 and CDR2 from the germline V gene are MNHEY and SMNVEV (reference sequence). This CDR3 has 14 amino acids. Trimming removed 4 bases from V and 14 bases from J, with 18 bases in between. In DNA form, the CDR3 reads TGTGCCAGCAGTTCCGGGACCCCCAATCGGTCCCTCCACTTT. Translating it yields CASSSGTPNRSLHF.

This clonotype was seen a handful of times. The chain couples TRBV10-3 to TRBJ1-1, with D perhaps TRBD1 (6 bases). V was pared by 4 bases and J by 7 bases, with 22 bases between. From germline, CDR1 is ENHRY and CDR2 SYGVKD. This CDR3 comprises 16 residues. The CDR3 sequence is CAISAPSQGLRNEAFF. The CDR3 nucleotides are TGTGCCATCAGTGCCCCCAGCCAGGGGCTGCGTAATGAAGCTTTCTTT.

The gene calls are TRBV29-1 and TRBJ1-2; 9 bases align to TRBD1. This CDR3 has 13 amino acids. Trimming cost V 4 bases and J 8 bases; bases outside gene matches: 8. Germline-derived CDR1 and CDR2 are SQVTM and ANQGSEA. The CDR3 bases are TGCAGCGTTGTAGGGACAGGGACGCGCGGCTACACCTTC. Amino acids: CSVVGTGTRGYTF.